These 18 T cell receptor beta chains share one sample of origin, sequenced in a study of blood T cell repertoires in COVID-19. Assay used: immunoSEQ multiplex PCR; TCRdb lists only in-frame clones, some missing. The sample has some 150,000 clones; approximately 88% are singletons. Sequencing was carried out using peripheral blood. The origin of the receptors is a human donor in a cohort sampled during active COVID-19.

This chain connects TRBV7-3 to TRBJ2-2; D remains ambiguous. Germline V gives CDR1 SGHTA, CDR2 FQGTGA. V gave up 2 bases and J gave up 8 bases, with 9 bases separating them. The CDR3 spans 13 residues. CDR3: CASSLGLLGELFF. CDR3 sequence (DNA): TGTGCCAGCAGCTTAGGGCTGCTGGGGGAGCTGTTTTTT.

The chain uses TRBV28 and TRBJ2-7, with D possibly matching TRBD1 (6 bases). V lost 3 bases and J 5 bases, leaving 14 bases between the germline ends. The CDR3 is 14 amino acids. Germline V gene data show CDR1 as MDHEN and CDR2 as SYDVKM. CDR3 protein: CASSLLGTKHEQYF. In nucleotides, the CDR3 is TGTGCCAGCAGTTTGCTGGGGACAAAACACGAGCAGTACTTC. Together with reference TRBV28 and TRBJ2-7, the CDR3 gives the full variable domain: DVKVTQSSRYLVKRTGEKVFLECVQDMDHENMFWYRQDPGLGLRLIYFSYDVKMKEKGDIPEGYSVSREKKERFSLILESASTNQTSMYLCASSLLGTKHEQYFGPGTRLTVT.

The gene calls are TRBV28 and TRBJ2-5, with TRBD2 identical over 7 bases. Germline V CDR1 and CDR2: MDHEN, SYDVKM. This CDR3 region has 16 residues. The J segment lost 6 bases and the V segment lost 2 bases, leaving 12 bases of the junction unmatched. DNA for the CDR3: TGTGCCAGCAGTTTAGGGTCCCTAGCGGCAACGAAGACCCAGTACTTC. The encoded protein is CASSLGSLAATKTQYF.

V and J are TRBV5-1 and TRBJ2-2, with 15 bases matching TRBD2. The CDR3 is made up of 19 amino acids. The V segment lost 6 bases and the J segment 1 base; nucleotides outside the gene matches: 10. CDR1 is SGHRS and CDR2 is YFSETQ in the germline V gene. CDR3 nucleotide sequence: TGCGCCAGCACCATGGAACTGGGACTAGCGGGAGGGAACACCGGGGAGCTGTTTTTT. This sequence encodes CASTMELGLAGGNTGELFF.

CDR3 sequence (DNA): TGCGCCAGCAGCTTGGGGACACAAACCAATCAGCCCCAGCATTTT. This encodes CASSLGTQTNQPQHF. The gene calls are TRBV5-1 and TRBJ1-5; D perhaps matches TRBD1 (5 bases). V shed 0 bases and J shed 3 bases, with 10 bases lying between them. The CDR3 consists of 15 residues. Germline V gene sequence: CDR1 SGHRS, CDR2 YFSETQ.

This rearrangement joins TRBV18 to TRBJ2-3; D not resolved. The CDR3 length is 16 residues. V was cut by 3 bases and J by 1 base, with 14 bases left in between. Germline V gene sequence: CDR1 KGHSH, CDR2 LQKENI. The CDR3, as DNA: TGTGCCAGCTCACCTAGAGGTCCCACGGGCACAGATACGCAGTATTTT. Translating it yields CASSPRGPTGTDTQYF.

The chain recombines TRBV30 with TRBJ2-2; 8 positions agree with TRBD2. The V and J ends lost 3 bases and 2 bases, in that order; junction bases with no gene match: 5. CDR1 and CDR2 (germline): GTSNPN, SVGIG (reference sequence). The CDR3 loop spans 15 amino acids. The chain's CDR3 is CAWRVAGFNTGELFF. Here the CDR3 DNA reads TGTGCCTGGAGGGTAGCGGGATTTAACACCGGGGAGCTGTTTTTT.

This clone was counted a few times. J is TRBJ2-7 and V is TRBV7-8; 8 nucleotides align to TRBD2. The CDR3 contains 14 residues. Germline CDR1 is SGHVS and CDR2 is FQNEAQ. With V trimmed by 3 bases and J by 5 bases, 6 bases remained unmatched. This chain's CDR3 is CASSFSGRTDEQYV. CDR3 bases: TGTGCCAGCAGCTTCAGCGGGAGAACGGACGAGCAGTACGTC.

J is TRBJ2-3 and V is TRBV5-4; 7 nucleotides align to TRBD2. Germline trimming cut 4 bases from V and 2 bases from J; bases unmatched to any gene: 7. Germline assignment: CDR1 SGHNT and CDR2 YYREEE (reference sequence). The length of the CDR3 is 15 residues. The CDR3 sequence is CASSGTSELTDTQYF. CDR3 bases: TGTGCCAGCAGCGGCACTAGCGAGCTCACAGATACGCAGTATTTT.

For this clone: This same CDR3 is encoded by further DNA sequences in the sample. V is TRBV9 and J is TRBJ2-3; 7 positions match TRBD2. The CDR3 extends over 15 amino acids. From germline, CDR1 is SGDLS and CDR2 YYNGEE. Trimming removed 2 bases from V and 0 bases from J; junction bases left unmatched: 3. CDR3 nucleotides: TGTGCCAGCAGCGTGGGCGGGAGTAGCACAGATACGCAGTATTTT. This sequence encodes CASSVGGSSTDTQYF. The full variable domain, with the rest looked up from reference TRBV9 and TRBJ2-3, is DSGVTQTPKHLITATGQRVTLRCSPRSGDLSVYWYQQSLDQGLQFLIQYYNGEERAKGNILERFSAQQFPDLHSELNLSSLELGDSALYFCASSVGGSSTDTQYFGPGTRLTVL.

The chain couples TRBV30 to TRBJ1-3; TRBD1 matches at 7 bases. Looked up from germline, CDR1 is GTSNPN and CDR2 is SVGIG (reference sequence). The CDR3 has 13 amino acids. Trimming at V came to 3 bases and at J to 4 bases, leaving 3 bases not matched to a gene. This chain's CDR3 is CAWSQGGGNTIYF. DNA for the CDR3: TGTGCCTGGAGCCAGGGGGGAGGAAACACCATATATTTT.

This clone occurred once. The V gene is TRBV6-5, the J gene TRBJ2-3; possible D gene TRBD1, 6 bases. The CDR3 consists of 13 residues. Germline CDR1 and CDR2: MNHEY and SVGAGI. Trimming pared 6 bases from V and 8 bases from J, leaving 15 bases between. The chain's CDR3 is CASSRRTAVTQYF. The DNA for the CDR3 is TGTGCCAGCAGCCGTAGGACAGCGGTTACGCAGTATTTT.

CDR3 DNA: TGTGCCAGTAGTCCTTGGACAGGGACGATCACTGAAGCTTTCTTT. Translated, it gives CASSPWTGTITEAFF. The chain uses TRBV19 and TRBJ1-1, with 8 nucleotides matching TRBD1. CDR1 is LNHDA and CDR2 is SQIVND in the germline V gene (reference sequence). Trimming took 5 bases from V and 4 from J; bases not matched to a gene: 9. There are 15 residues in the CDR3.

This clone is a singleton in its sample. CDR3 region: CSVARLAGDNEQFF. For the CDR3, the DNA is TGCAGCGTTGCGCGACTAGCGGGGGACAATGAGCAGTTCTTC. The chain carries TRBV29-1 and TRBJ2-1; 12 positions agree with TRBD2. Trimming cost V 4 bases and J 5 bases; bases outside gene matches: 3. The germline V gene encodes CDR1 SQVTM and CDR2 ANQGSEA. The CDR3 has 14 residues.

V and J are TRBV9 and TRBJ2-3; 11 positions match TRBD2. Germline V gives CDR1 SGDLS, CDR2 YYNGEE. V gave up 3 bases and J gave up 5 bases; unmatched junction bases: 5. The CDR3 spans 15 residues. CDR3 coding DNA: TGTGCCAGCAGCGAGGGACTAGCGGAGGTAGATACGCAGTATTTT. It encodes CASSEGLAEVDTQYF. Full variable domain (rest looked up from reference TRBV9 and TRBJ2-3): DSGVTQTPKHLITATGQRVTLRCSPRSGDLSVYWYQQSLDQGLQFLIQYYNGEERAKGNILERFSAQQFPDLHSELNLSSLELGDSALYFCASSEGLAEVDTQYFGPGTRLTVL.

This rearrangement joins TRBV19 to TRBJ2-7; 8 bases align to TRBD2. Germline CDR1 is LNHDA and CDR2 is SQIVND (reference sequence). The J segment lost 2 bases and the V segment lost 5 bases, leaving 5 bases of the junction unmatched. The CDR3 is 14 amino acids. Here the CDR3 DNA reads TGTGCCAGTAGTCCCGGGGGGGCGGCCTACGAGCAGTACTTC. Amino acids: CASSPGGAAYEQYF.

This rearrangement joins TRBV25-1 to TRBJ2-1, with D possibly TRBD1 on 6 matching bases. The germline V gene has CDR1 MGHDK and CDR2 SYGVNS. Trimming took off 3 bases at V and 5 bases at J, with 20 bases between the two ends. CDR3 length: 17 amino acids. CDR3 sequence reads: CASSDPGRTDPDNEQFF. The CDR3 DNA reads as TGTGCCAGCAGTGACCCTGGGCGGACAGACCCCGACAATGAGCAGTTCTTC.

To note about this clone: Other DNA sequences in this specimen translate into the identical CDR3. The chain uses TRBV7-9 and TRBJ1-3; 9 bases match TRBD1. Trimming took 4 bases from V and 0 from J; bases not matched to a gene: 1. Germline V lookup: CDR1 SEHNR, CDR2 FQNEAQ (reference sequence). The CDR3 runs 15 residues. CDR3 loop: CASSWGQGSGNTIYF. Written as DNA, the CDR3 is TGTGCCAGCAGCTGGGGACAGGGCTCTGGAAACACCATATATTTT.